The T cell receptor beta chain described here comes from a study of blood T cell repertoires in COVID-19. Overall study: Sources were T cells, B-cell-depleted T cells, or PBMCs; the material itself was cDNA or gDNA.

Cohorts were determined from participant-reported clinical history. Here immunoSEQ multiplex PCR was the method, and the copy in TCRdb shows in-frame clones only, minus some. The sample records approximately 260,000 clones, 70% to 90% being singletons. Trimming took 6 bases from V and 0 from J; bases not matched to a gene: 10. This CDR3 spans 17 amino acids. Germline V CDR1 and CDR2: SGHRS, YFSETQ. The sequencing sample was made of PBMCs or T cells enriched from blood (not recorded which). The origin of this receptor is a woman between 40 and 50 years old with acute COVID-19. This chain connects TRBV5-1 to TRBJ1-5; 9 bases map to TRBD1. The CDR3 sequence: CASIPRDRENSNQPQHF. CDR3 bases: TGCGCCAGCATACCCCGGGACAGGGAAAATAGCAATCAGCCCCAGCATTTT.